A single sample is the source of the 22 T cell receptor beta chains below, sequenced in a study of shared clonotypes between healthy human individuals. Sequencing was performed with immunoSEQ multiplex PCR; in TCRdb, only in-frame clones are kept and a portion is missing. The sample holds about 460,000 clones, roughly 80% seen once. The sequenced material came from PBMCs. The receptors come from a woman between 40 and 55 years old in good health. Some clones in this sample may be carry-over from other donors' samples.

The J gene is TRBJ2-7, the V gene TRBV19; D gene uncertain. The CDR3 totals 17 residues. V lost 3 bases and J 2 bases, leaving 20 bases between the germline ends. The V gene's germline CDR1 is LNHDA and CDR2 SQIVND (reference sequence). The CDR3 DNA reads TGTGCCAGTAGTATCGTGAAGCCAGACGGTTTTCCCTACGAGCAGTACTTC. This sequence encodes CASSIVKPDGFPYEQYF. Complete variable domain (other parts from reference TRBV19 and TRBJ2-7): DGGITQSPKYLFRKEGQNVTLSCEQNLNHDAMYWYRQDPGQGLRLIYYSQIVNDFQKGDIAEGYSVSREKKESFPLTVTSAQKNPTAFYLCASSIVKPDGFPYEQYFGPGTRLTVT.

The V gene is TRBV2, the J gene TRBJ1-2; D is unclear. Germline-derived CDR1 and CDR2 are SNHLY and FYNNEI. V was pared by 3 bases and J by 1 base, with 9 bases between. This CDR3 has 14 amino acids. CDR3 nucleotide sequence: TGTGCCAGCAGTGAGAGTGACAATAACTATGGCTACACCTTC. It codes for CASSESDNNYGYTF.

The chain links TRBV6-1 to TRBJ1-1, with D possibly TRBD1 on 5 matching bases. Germline CDR1 is MNHNS and CDR2 is SASEGT. V was trimmed by 4 bases and J by 1 base, leaving 19 bases between them. CDR3 length: 17 residues. The CDR3 DNA is TGTGCCAGCAGTGGTCGGTGGGCCCAGGGCCCGAACACTGAAGCTTTCTTT. Translating gives CASSGRWAQGPNTEAFF.

Details on this clone: This likely reflects a read error, since a far larger clone is one base away. J is TRBJ2-7 and V is TRBV7-9; 8 bases map to TRBD1. The CDR3 has 14 amino acids. The V gene end was trimmed by 4 bases and the J gene end by 9 bases; junction bases not matched to a gene: 11. Looked up from germline, CDR1 is SEHNR and CDR2 is FQNEAQ (reference sequence). The CDR3: CASSSYDRGNGQYF. CDR3 bases: TGTGCCAGCAGCTCATACGACAGGGGAAACGGGCAGTACTTC.

Here the CDR3 reads CASSPWGSGIIFYRQETQYF. The CDR3 DNA follows: TGTGCCAGCTCACCATGGGGAAGCGGGATCATTTTCTACCGCCAAGAGACCCAGTACTTC. The chain recombines TRBV18 with TRBJ2-5; the match to TRBD2 covers 7 bases. This CDR3 is 20 amino acids long. Per germline, CDR1 KGHSH and CDR2 LQKENI. V trimming: 2 bases; J trimming: 1 base; junction bases outside the gene matches: 19.

The chain joins TRBV25-1 to TRBJ1-2; D gene unclear. The CDR3 spans 13 residues. Germline values: CDR1 MGHDK, CDR2 SYGVNS. Trimming took off 3 bases at V and 3 bases at J, with 8 bases between the two ends. This CDR3 is CASSDEGDYGYTF. In DNA form, the CDR3 reads TGTGCCAGCAGTGACGAAGGAGACTATGGCTACACCTTC.

This clone has ten or more counts. The chain links TRBV30 to TRBJ1-2; D ambiguous. This CDR3 region has 10 residues. In germline, CDR1 is GTSNPN, CDR2 SVGIG (reference sequence). The V gene lost 5 bases and the J gene lost 6 bases, with 7 bases spanning the gap. The CDR3 DNA follows: TGTGCCTGGGGCAGGCATGGCTACACCTTC. This encodes CAWGRHGYTF.

This chain connects TRBV7-5 to TRBJ2-1; the DNA was not used to check the table's D call, TRBD2. TRBV7-5 is a recognized pseudogene. This CDR3 spans 13 amino acids. Here the CDR3 DNA reads TGTGTCAGAAGCTTGTTGAGGCTAGCGGGACTGTTCTTC. Translated: CVRSLLRLAGLFF.

V usage is TRBV5-1 and J usage is TRBJ1-2; D unresolved. The CDR3 consists of 17 residues. V was pared by 4 bases and J by 4 bases, with 23 bases between. Germline lookup yields CDR1 SGHRS and CDR2 YFSETQ. The CDR3 coding sequence is TGCGCCAGCAGCCCCTTCCTCGGAGGAGAGAATCTCTATGGCTACACCTTC. Translated, it gives CASSPFLGGENLYGYTF.

Concerning this clone: The identical CDR3 is also encoded by other nucleotide sequences in the sample. The chain recombines TRBV9 with TRBJ2-5; D is unresolved. Germline assignment: CDR1 SGDLS and CDR2 YYNGEE. Trimming took off 0 bases at V and 4 bases at J, with 7 bases between the two ends. The CDR3 totals 13 residues. CDR3 in DNA: TGTGCCAGCAGCGTAGCTACTGGAGAGACCCAGTACTTC. This codes for CASSVATGETQYF.

The chain links TRBV14 to TRBJ2-7, with D tentatively TRBD1 (6 bases). The CDR3 consists of 14 residues. V dropped 5 bases and J dropped 3 bases, with 14 bases sitting between them. Per the germline V gene, CDR1 is SGHDN and CDR2 is FVKESK. The CDR3 nucleotides are TGTGCCAGCAGCTTAGGACAGAGGTACTACGAGCAGTACTTC. This encodes CASSLGQRYYEQYF.

In its sample, this clone was seen many times. The chain couples TRBV28 to TRBJ1-3, with D tentatively TRBD1 (6 bases). Germline values: CDR1 MDHEN, CDR2 SYDVKM. V gave up 10 bases and J gave up 0 bases, with 10 bases separating them. This CDR3 contains 13 residues. Here the CDR3 reads CATRTVSGNTIYF. The DNA for the CDR3 is TGTGCCACGAGGACAGTCTCTGGAAACACCATATATTTT.

The rearrangement uses TRBV4-1 and TRBJ1-2; no clear D. CDR3 size: 14 residues. Germline lookup yields CDR1 MGHRA and CDR2 YSYEKL. The germline V and J ends were trimmed by 4 bases and 4 bases, with 13 bases remaining between them. CDR3: CASSRNPAIYGYTF. The CDR3 bases are TGCGCCAGCAGCCGTAATCCGGCGATCTATGGCTACACCTTC.

The chain couples TRBV5-4 to TRBJ1-6, with D unclear. Germline lookup yields CDR1 SGHNT and CDR2 YYREEE (reference sequence). CDR3 length: 16 amino acids. V dropped 0 bases and J dropped 7 bases, with 14 bases sitting between them. DNA for the CDR3: TGTGCCAGCAGCTTGGCCTCGGGCTCGGGAAATTCACCCCTCCACTTT. Residues: CASSLASGSGNSPLHF.

This clone was seen only once. The gene calls are TRBV20-1 and TRBJ1-1, with D unclear. There are 10 residues in the CDR3. Germline V gives CDR1 DFQATT, CDR2 SNEGSKA (reference sequence). V lost 1 base and J lost 7, with 4 bases in between. The CDR3 here is CSARGVEAFF. The CDR3, as DNA: TGCAGTGCTAGAGGGGTTGAAGCTTTCTTT.

This sequence joins TRBV29-1 and TRBJ1-5, with D maybe TRBD1 (6 bases). CDR1 is SQVTM, CDR2 ANQGSEA, per germline. The CDR3 length is 14 residues. V lost 4 bases and J lost 6, with 16 bases in between. Written as DNA, the CDR3 is TGCAGCGTTGCAGTACAGGGTTCGCCTCAGCCCCAGCATTTT. Translating it yields CSVAVQGSPQPQHF. Combining the CDR3 with reference TRBV29-1 and TRBJ1-5 gives the whole variable domain SAVISQKPSRDICQRGTSLTIQCQVDSQVTMMFWYRQQPGQSLTLIATANQGSEATYESGFVIDKFPISRPNLTFSTLTVSNMSPEDSSIYLCSVAVQGSPQPQHFGDGTRLSIL.

The rearrangement joins TRBV14 to TRBJ2-7; TRBD2 matches at 8 bases. V trimming: 1 base; J trimming: 5 bases; junction bases outside the gene matches: 4. Per the germline V gene, CDR1 is SGHDN and CDR2 is FVKESK. There are 14 residues in the CDR3. This chain's CDR3 is CASSQVREVDEQYF. As DNA, the CDR3 is TGTGCCAGCAGCCAAGTGCGGGAGGTGGACGAGCAGTACTTC.

The genes are TRBV6-6 and TRBJ2-5; 7 positions agree with TRBD2. The CDR3 is made up of 16 amino acids. J lost 1 base, V lost 2 bases, and 7 bases had no gene match. Germline V gene data show CDR1 as MNHNY and CDR2 as SVGAGI (reference sequence). Here the CDR3 reads CASSYPQRDPQETQYF. The CDR3 DNA follows: TGTGCCAGCAGTTACCCCCAGCGGGATCCCCAAGAGACCCAGTACTTC.

This clone occurred a few times. The chain couples TRBV27 to TRBJ1-3; D is unclear. The CDR3 is 14 residues long. Germline V gives CDR1 MNHEY, CDR2 SMNVEV (reference sequence). Trimming removed 5 bases from V and 0 bases from J, with 8 bases in between. DNA of the CDR3: TGTGCCAGCAGTAGGTATTACTCTGGAAACACCATATATTTT. Its translation: CASSRYYSGNTIYF.

On this clone itself: Distinct nucleotide sequences in the sample also encode this CDR3. This chain connects TRBV25-1 to TRBJ2-7; D remains unclear. Germline lookup yields CDR1 MGHDK and CDR2 SYGVNS. Trimming pared 8 bases from V and 3 bases from J, leaving 8 bases between. The CDR3 length is 11 residues. The CDR3 sequence is CASEDGYEQYF. CDR3 in DNA: TGTGCCAGCGAGGACGGCTACGAGCAGTACTTC.

This clone is a singleton in its sample. The chain employs TRBV21-1 and TRBJ2-7; the table assigns TRBD2, which was not confirmed against the DNA. TRBV21-1 is a known pseudogene. There are 16 residues in the CDR3. CDR3: CASSGVTSGRTYEQYF. The CDR3 nucleotides are TGTGCCAGCAGCGGCGTTACTAGCGGGAGGACCTACGAGCAGTACTTC.

This clone came up many times. The rearrangement links TRBV7-2 to TRBJ2-7; 10 bases align to TRBD2. Per the germline V gene, CDR1 is SGHTA and CDR2 is FQGNSA. The J segment lost 4 bases and the V segment lost 4 bases, leaving 13 bases of the junction unmatched. This CDR3 is built from 17 residues. CDR3 residues: CASSSAPYSGRRYEQYF. The CDR3 DNA follows: TGTGCCAGCAGCTCAGCACCATATAGCGGGAGGAGGTACGAGCAGTACTTC.